This entry concerns a single T cell receptor beta chain. The antigen remains unidentified. This record comes from a study of cytomegalovirus exposure and HLA in healthy donors. Vbeta (60) and Jbeta (13) primers were used in the PCR. Assay used: immunoSEQ multiplex PCR; TCRdb lists only in-frame clones, some missing. The sample is made up of some 140,000 clones, and the top ten hold about 2.1% of it. Findings and limits, study-wide: In a later analysis, specific HLA alleles were associated with around 17,000 TCR beta sequences at a 0.05 false discovery rate. Most CMV-associated TCR beta chains appeared HLA-restricted in a later analysis.

CDR1 and CDR2 from the germline V gene are MDHEN and SYDVKM. Trimming pared 2 bases from V and 3 bases from J, leaving 16 bases between. The CDR3 is 17 residues long. The study sampled nominally healthy donors, though unrecorded immune exposures were likely. The receptor was derived from a woman in her sixties in good health and CMV-seronegative. What was sequenced was PBMCs. The J gene is TRBJ2-2, the V gene TRBV28, with a possible D match to TRBD1 (8 bases). CDR3 nucleotide sequence: TGTGCCAGCAGTTTAACAGGGGGGGTTCCGCACACCGGGGAGCTGTTTTTT. Amino acid sequence: CASSLTGGVPHTGELFF.